This TCR beta chain was captured by sequencing in a study of shared clonotypes between healthy human individuals. The CDR3 is 13 residues long. Germline CDR1 reads SNHLY; CDR2 reads FYNNEI. The junction had 1 base not matched to a gene; V was cut back by 4 bases and J by 4 bases. Produced via immunoSEQ multiplex PCR; TCRdb's table is partial and in-frame only. Of more than 400,000 clones listed, around 95% are singletons. This rearrangement joins TRBV2 to TRBJ1-2, with TRBD1 identical over 9 bases. This receptor was obtained from a woman aged 25 to 39 in good health. The sequenced sample was naive CD4+ T cells sorted from blood. The subset: CD45RA+ positively selected. In DNA, the CDR3 is TGTGCCAGCAGTGGGACAGGGGTCTATGGCTACACCTTC. Translating it yields CASSGTGVYGYTF.